The 18 T cell receptor beta chains reported below all come from one sample, sequenced in a study of cytomegalovirus exposure and HLA in healthy donors. 60 Vbeta and 13 Jbeta primers were used in PCR. The assay was immunoSEQ multiplex PCR, and TCRdb's table has in-frame clones only and misses some. The table lists about 120,000 clones, about three quarters of them singletons. The sequenced sample was PBMCs. The receptors originated from a woman between 40 and 50 years old in good health and CMV-seropositive.

A word on this clone: As the CDR3 is not closed by the conserved phenylalanine or tryptophan, this likely results from a read error. The V call is TRBV5-6, the J call TRBJ1-2; maybe TRBD1 (6 bases). Per the germline V gene, CDR1 is SGHDT and CDR2 is YYEEEE. V lost 3 bases to trimming and J lost 2 bases, with 11 bases between them. The CDR3 runs to 14 residues. The DNA for the CDR3 is TGTGCCAGCAGCTCGCGGACAGCGAACTATGGCTACACCCTC. Translated: CASSSRTANYGYTL.

This chain joins TRBV5-1 and TRBJ2-2, with D hard to call. Trimming took 4 bases from V and 5 from J, leaving 9 bases between them. The CDR3 extends over 13 amino acids. The V gene's germline CDR1 is SGHRS and CDR2 YFSETQ. CDR3 coding DNA: TGCGCCAGCAGCCCCCCCAGTACCGGGGAGCTGTTTTTT. Translation: CASSPPSTGELFF. Variable domain in full (rest from reference TRBV5-1 and TRBJ2-2): KAGVTQTPRYLIKTRGQQVTLSCSPISGHRSVSWYQQTPGQGLQFLFEYFSETQRNKGNFPGRFSGRQFSNSRSEMNVSTLELGDSALYLCASSPPSTGELFFGEGSRLTVL.

Worth noting for this clone: Other DNA sequences in this specimen translate into the identical CDR3. The rearrangement joins TRBV5-1 to TRBJ1-1; 7 bases align to TRBD1. V lost 3 bases and J lost 1; bases outside the gene matches: 3. From germline, CDR1 is SGHRS and CDR2 YFSETQ. The CDR3 has 14 residues. The CDR3 sequence: CASSSYRGNTEAFF. The CDR3 nucleotides are TGCGCCAGCAGCTCGTACAGGGGGAACACTGAAGCTTTCTTT.

V is TRBV7-2 and J is TRBJ2-7, with TRBD2 identical over 7 bases. The germline gives CDR1 SGHTA, CDR2 FQGNSA. CDR3 length: 15 amino acids. The V gene end was trimmed by 5 bases and the J gene end by 0 bases; junction bases not matched to a gene: 7. The CDR3 nucleotides read TGTGCCAGCAGCAACTCCGGGGGGTCCTCCTACGAGCAGTACTTC. It codes for CASSNSGGSSYEQYF.

The V call is TRBV14, the J call TRBJ2-1, with 8 bases identical to TRBD1. The length of the CDR3 is 15 residues. Germline lookup yields CDR1 SGHDN and CDR2 FVKESK. J lost 5 bases, V lost 9 bases, and 12 bases had no gene match. The CDR3 region is CASLGQQGENNEQFF. In DNA, the CDR3 is TGTGCCAGTCTCGGACAACAGGGGGAAAACAATGAGCAGTTCTTC.

The chain links TRBV7-8 to TRBJ1-6; tentatively, D is TRBD1 (5 bases). V was cut by 8 bases and J by 4 bases, with 12 bases left in between. This CDR3 comprises 14 residues. Germline V gene sequence: CDR1 SGHVS, CDR2 FQNEAQ. CDR3 protein: CASQGSYYNSPLHF. CDR3 DNA sequence: TGTGCCAGCCAGGGCAGCTATTATAATTCACCCCTCCACTTT. Filled out from reference TRBV7-8 and TRBJ1-6, the complete variable domain reads GAGVSQSPRYKVAKRGQDVALRCDPISGHVSLFWYQQALGQGPEFLTYFQNEAQLDKSGLPSDRFFAERPEGSVSTLKIQRTQQEDSAVYLCASQGSYYNSPLHFGNGTRLTVT.

This clone has just one count. The rearrangement links TRBV7-2 to TRBJ2-7, with 10 positions matching TRBD1. CDR1 SGHTA and CDR2 FQGNSA come from the germline V gene. The CDR3 runs 15 residues. V shed 5 bases, J shed 6 bases, and the junction held 10 bases outside the gene matches. CDR3 region: CASSQRQGAGGEQYF. The CDR3 nucleotides are TGTGCCAGCAGCCAGAGACAGGGGGCGGGGGGCGAGCAGTACTTC.

The chain has TRBV10-3 and TRBJ2-1; 8 bases match TRBD2. This CDR3 is 16 amino acids long. V shed 3 bases and J 4 bases; nucleotides not matched to a gene: 8. Germline V gene sequence: CDR1 ENHRY, CDR2 SYGVKD. In DNA form, the CDR3 reads TGTGCCATCAGTGACCCCCCGGGGGGGATATACAATGAGCAGTTCTTC. Translation gives CAISDPPGGIYNEQFF.

The rearrangement links TRBV7-2 to TRBJ2-1, with 7 bases fitting TRBD1. The V gene end was trimmed by 0 bases and the J gene end by 2 bases; junction bases not matched to a gene: 1. CDR3 length: 15 amino acids. In germline, CDR1 is SGHTA, CDR2 FQGNSA. CDR3 loop: CASSLAQGAYNEQFF. The CDR3 nucleotides read TGTGCCAGCAGCTTAGCGCAGGGGGCCTACAATGAGCAGTTCTTC.

This chain links TRBV18 with TRBJ1-1; the D is unclear. Trimming pared 4 bases from V and 6 bases from J, leaving 6 bases between. This CDR3 is 11 amino acids long. Germline CDR1 reads KGHSH; CDR2 reads LQKENI. In nucleotides, the CDR3 is TGTGCCAGCTCACTGCGTTCTGAAGCTTTCTTT. Translation gives CASSLRSEAFF.

This clone was observed a few times. The chain joins TRBV5-4 to TRBJ1-1; perhaps TRBD1 as D (6 bases). V gave up 1 base and J gave up 4 bases, with 8 bases separating them. In germline, CDR1 is SGHNT, CDR2 YYREEE (reference sequence). The CDR3 consists of 13 residues. The CDR3 loop is CASSLTGSTEAFF. The CDR3 bases are TGTGCCAGCAGCTTGACAGGGAGCACTGAAGCTTTCTTT.

The rearrangement joins TRBV4-1 to TRBJ2-5; possibly TRBD1 for D (6 bases). Germline assignment: CDR1 MGHRA and CDR2 YSYEKL. Trimming removed 0 bases at V and 5 bases at J, with 10 bases between. This CDR3 comprises 14 residues. The CDR3 DNA is TGCGCCAGCAGCCAAGATCAGGGGCCGGAGACCCAGTACTTC. Translated: CASSQDQGPETQYF.

This chain connects TRBV14 to TRBJ1-5, with 12 bases fitting TRBD1. V dropped 4 bases and J dropped 4; count of bases not matched to a gene: 14. CDR3 length: 19 amino acids. Germline assignment: CDR1 SGHDN and CDR2 FVKESK. The CDR3 sequence is CASSPSGTGGASKNQPQHF. The DNA for the CDR3 is TGTGCCAGCAGCCCGTCCGGGACAGGGGGCGCCTCCAAAAATCAGCCCCAGCATTTT.

The V gene is TRBV7-2, the J gene TRBJ2-3; 9 bases line up with TRBD1. The germline V gene has CDR1 SGHTA and CDR2 FQGNSA. This CDR3 is 12 amino acids long. After removal of 5 bases from V and 8 bases from J, the junction contained 2 bases not matched to a gene. CDR3 bases: TGTGCCAGCAGCCCGACAGGGGGTACGCAGTATTTT. This gives the protein CASSPTGGTQYF.

This sequence joins TRBV13 and TRBJ2-7; tentatively, D is TRBD2 (6 bases). Trimming removed 3 bases from V and 3 bases from J, with 12 bases in between. Germline CDR1 PRHDT, CDR2 FYEKMQ (reference sequence). The CDR3 length is 14 residues. CDR3 region: CASSLAADYYEQYF. The CDR3 DNA reads TGTGCCAGCAGCTTGGCGGCGGACTACTACGAGCAGTACTTC.

V is TRBV4-2 and J is TRBJ2-5; 7 bases line up with TRBD2. The germline V gene has CDR1 LGHNA and CDR2 YNFKEQ. The CDR3 contains 15 residues. The V gene end was trimmed by 1 base and the J gene end by 4 bases; junction bases not matched to a gene: 6. CDR3 bases: TGTGCCAGCAGCCAAGGGTCGAGCGGGGCAGAGACCCAGTACTTC. Translating it yields CASSQGSSGAETQYF.

The chain combines TRBV7-2 with TRBJ1-6; TRBD1 might be the D (6 bases). This CDR3 has 15 residues. Germline V gene data show CDR1 as SGHTA and CDR2 as FQGNSA. V was pared by 7 bases and J by 8 bases, with 18 bases between. The CDR3 reads CASKLTGMRDSPLHF. The DNA of the CDR3 is TGTGCCAGCAAACTCACAGGGATGAGGGATTCACCCCTCCACTTT.

V usage is TRBV9 and J usage is TRBJ2-3, with TRBD2 matching over 9 bases. Trimming at V came to 4 bases and at J to 1 base, leaving 7 bases not matched to a gene. The CDR3 totals 16 residues. Germline V lookup: CDR1 SGDLS, CDR2 YYNGEE. CDR3: CASSFSLAGGTDTQYF. The CDR3 DNA sequence: TGTGCCAGCAGCTTTTCGTTAGCGGGGGGCACAGATACGCAGTATTTT.